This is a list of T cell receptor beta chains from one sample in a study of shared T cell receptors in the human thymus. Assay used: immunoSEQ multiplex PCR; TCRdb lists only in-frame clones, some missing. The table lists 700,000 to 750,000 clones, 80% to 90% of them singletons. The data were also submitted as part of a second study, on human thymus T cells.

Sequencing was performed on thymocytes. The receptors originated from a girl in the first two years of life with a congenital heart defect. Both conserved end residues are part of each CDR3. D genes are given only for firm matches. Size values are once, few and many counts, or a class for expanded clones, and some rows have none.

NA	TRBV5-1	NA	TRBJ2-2	TGCGCCAGCAGCTTGCAGGACACCGGGGAGCTGTTTTTT	CASSLQDTGELFF
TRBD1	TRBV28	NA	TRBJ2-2	TGTGCCAGCAGTTTCCCCGGGACAGTGAACACCGGGGAGCTGTTTTTT	CASSFPGTVNTGELFF
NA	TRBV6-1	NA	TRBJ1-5	TGTGCCAGCAGTGCGGGGAGGGGCAGGGAAGAACGGTCTCAGCCCCAGCATTTT	CASSAGRGREERSQPQHF
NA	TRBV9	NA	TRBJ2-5	TGTGCCAGCAGCGTAGCCGTACAGGTATCTCAAGAGACCCAGTACTTC	CASSVAVQVSQETQYF
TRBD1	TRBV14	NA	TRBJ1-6	TGTGCCAGCAGCCCTGGGACAGGGGATTATTCACCCCTCCACTTT	CASSPGTGDYSPLHF
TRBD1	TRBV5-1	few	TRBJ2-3	TGCGCCAGCAGCTTGACGGTCTGGGACAGAAACACAGATACGCAGTATTTT	CASSLTVWDRNTDTQYF
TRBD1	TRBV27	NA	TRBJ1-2	TGTGCCAGCAGTCAGACAGGGTATAACTATGGCTACACCTTC	CASSQTGYNYGYTF
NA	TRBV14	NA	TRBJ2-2	TGTGCCAGCAGCCAAGATGGAGGGGGCGCGGACACCGGGGAGCTGTTTTTT	CASSQDGGGADTGELFF
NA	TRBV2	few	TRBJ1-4	TGTGCCAGCAGTGGGGTAGGGGCTAGAAGGGAAAAACTGTTTTTT	CASSGVGARREKLFF
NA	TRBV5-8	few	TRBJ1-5	TGTGCCAGCAGCTTGGTTCGTTGGCCAGACTATAGCAATCAGCCCCAGCATTTT	CASSLVRWPDYSNQPQHF
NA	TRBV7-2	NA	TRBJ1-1	TGTGCCAGCAGCTCAAACAGGGATAACACTGAAGCTTTCTTT	CASSSNRDNTEAFF
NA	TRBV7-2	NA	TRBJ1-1	TGTGCCAGCAGCTTACGTTTCCCCAACACTGAAGCTTTCTTT	CASSLRFPNTEAFF
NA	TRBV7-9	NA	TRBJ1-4	TGTGCCAGCAGCTTATGGGCCGGGACTCGCGACAATGAAAAACTGTTTTTT	CASSLWAGTRDNEKLFF
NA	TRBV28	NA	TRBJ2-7	TGTGCCAGCAGCCGATTTTTGACCTCACCCCCAGGGCACGGTTCAACGATAACCTACGAGCAGTACTTC	CASSRFLTSPPGHGSTITYEQYF
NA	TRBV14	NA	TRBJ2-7	TGTGCCAGCAGCCGTGGACTTTGCTACGAGCAGTACTTC	CASSRGLCYEQYF
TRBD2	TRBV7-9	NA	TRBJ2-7	TGTGCCAGCAGCTTAATATCTAGCGGGTCCGCCTACGAGCAGTACTTC	CASSLISSGSAYEQYF
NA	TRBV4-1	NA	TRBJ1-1	TGCGCCAGCAGCCAAAGCGCAGAGAACACTGAAGCTTTCTTT	CASSQSAENTEAFF
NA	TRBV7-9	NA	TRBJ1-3	TGTGCCAGCAGCTTAGACAGGGCATCTGGAAACACCATATATTTT	CASSLDRASGNTIYF
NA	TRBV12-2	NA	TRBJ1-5	TGTGCAAGTCGCTTACCCATTGGACAATGCTTCCCATGTCCCCAGCATTTT	CASRLPIGQCFPCPQHF
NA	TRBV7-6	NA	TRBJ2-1	TGTGCCAGCAGCCCCCCCGGGGGTTCCCTTTACAATGAGCAGTTCTTC	CASSPPGGSLYNEQFF
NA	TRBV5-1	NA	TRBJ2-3	TGCGCCAGCAGCCCCAATCATACCGGGACACAACCCCCAGATACGCAGTATTTT	CASSPNHTGTQPPDTQYF